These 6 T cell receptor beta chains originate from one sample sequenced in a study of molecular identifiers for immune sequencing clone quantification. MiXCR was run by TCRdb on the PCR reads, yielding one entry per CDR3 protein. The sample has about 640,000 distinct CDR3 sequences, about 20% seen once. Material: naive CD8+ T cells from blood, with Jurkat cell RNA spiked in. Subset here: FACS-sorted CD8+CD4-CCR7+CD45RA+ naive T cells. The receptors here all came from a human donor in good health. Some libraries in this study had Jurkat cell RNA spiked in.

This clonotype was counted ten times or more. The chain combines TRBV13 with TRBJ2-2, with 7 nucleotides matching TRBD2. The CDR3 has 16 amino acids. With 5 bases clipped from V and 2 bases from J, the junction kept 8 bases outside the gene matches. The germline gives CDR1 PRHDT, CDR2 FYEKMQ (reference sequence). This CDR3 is CASSLASGPNTGELFF. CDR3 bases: TGTGCCAGCAGCCTTGCTAGCGGACCAAACACCGGGGAGCTGTTTTTT.

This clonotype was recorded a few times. The CDR3 nucleotides are TGTGCCAGCAGTGAAAGGGGGGGACTCAATCAGCCCCAGCATTTT. Its protein product is CASSERGGLNQPQHF. This chain uses TRBV25-1 with TRBJ1-5, with a possible D match to TRBD1 (6 bases). Germline CDR1 reads MGHDK; CDR2 reads SYGVNS. The CDR3 contains 15 residues. The V and J ends lost 2 bases and 3 bases respectively, with 11 bases between them.

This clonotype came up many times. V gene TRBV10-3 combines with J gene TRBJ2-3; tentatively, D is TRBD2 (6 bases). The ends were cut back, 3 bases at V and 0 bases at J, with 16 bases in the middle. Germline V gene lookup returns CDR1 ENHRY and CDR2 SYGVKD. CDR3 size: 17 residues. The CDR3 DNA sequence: TGTGCCATCAGTGACTTCGGGGGAGAGACTAGCACAGATACGCAGTATTTT. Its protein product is CAISDFGGETSTDTQYF.

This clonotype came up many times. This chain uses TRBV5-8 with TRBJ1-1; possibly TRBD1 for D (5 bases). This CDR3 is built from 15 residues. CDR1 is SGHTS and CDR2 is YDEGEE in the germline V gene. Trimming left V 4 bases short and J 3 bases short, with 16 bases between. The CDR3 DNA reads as TGTGCCAGCAGCCATACCGGGGGGGATTACACTGAAGCTTTCTTT. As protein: CASSHTGGDYTEAFF. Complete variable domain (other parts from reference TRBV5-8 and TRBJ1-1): EAGVTQSPTHLIKTRGQQATLRCSPISGHTSVYWYQQALGLGLQFLLWYDEGEERNRGNFPPRFSGRQFPNYSSELNVNALELEDSALYLCASSHTGGDYTEAFFGQGTRLTVV.

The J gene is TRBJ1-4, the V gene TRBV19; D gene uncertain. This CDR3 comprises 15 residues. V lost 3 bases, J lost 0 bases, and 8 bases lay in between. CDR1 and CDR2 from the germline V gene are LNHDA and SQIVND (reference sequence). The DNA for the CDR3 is TGTGCCAGTAGTATCCACAGCGCAACTAATGAAAAACTGTTTTTT. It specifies CASSIHSATNEKLFF.

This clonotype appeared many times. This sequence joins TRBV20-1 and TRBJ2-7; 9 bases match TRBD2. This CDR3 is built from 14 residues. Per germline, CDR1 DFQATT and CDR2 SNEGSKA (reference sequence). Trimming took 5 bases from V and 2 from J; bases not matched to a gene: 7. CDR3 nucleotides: TGCAGTGCTGGGGGGCTAGCGGGGACCTACGAGCAGTACTTC. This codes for CSAGGLAGTYEQYF.